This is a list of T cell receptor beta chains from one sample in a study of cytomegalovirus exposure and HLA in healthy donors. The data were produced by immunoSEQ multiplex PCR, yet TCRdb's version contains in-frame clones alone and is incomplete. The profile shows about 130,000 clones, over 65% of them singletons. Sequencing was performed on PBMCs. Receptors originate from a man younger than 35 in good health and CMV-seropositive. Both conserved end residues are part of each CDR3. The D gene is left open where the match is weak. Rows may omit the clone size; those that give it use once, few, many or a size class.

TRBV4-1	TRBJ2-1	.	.	CASSQKGGGGEQFF	TGCGCCAGCAGCCAGAAGGGGGGGGGTGGTGAGCAGTTCTTC
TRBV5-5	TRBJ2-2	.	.	CASSLVERRNTGELFF	TGTGCCAGCAGCTTGGTCGAGCGGAGGAACACCGGGGAGCTATTTTTT
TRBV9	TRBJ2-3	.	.	CASSVVSGDTQYF	TGTGCCAGCAGCGTAGTATCCGGAGATACGCAGTATTTT
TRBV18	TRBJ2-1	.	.	CASSPRRVGYNEQFF	TGTGCCAGCTCCCCACGGAGGGTCGGCTACAATGAGCAGTTCTTC
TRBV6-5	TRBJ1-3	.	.	CASSYGGIAGNTIYF	TGTGCCAGCAGTTATGGGGGGATTGCTGGAAACACCATATATTTT
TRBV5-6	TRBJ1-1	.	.	CASSSDWGSLNTEAFF	TGTGCCAGCAGCTCCGACTGGGGCAGTCTGAACACTGAAGCTTTCTTT
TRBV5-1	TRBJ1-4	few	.	CASSLDGATNEKLFF	TGCGCCAGCAGCTTGGACGGTGCAACTAATGAAAAACTGTTTTTT
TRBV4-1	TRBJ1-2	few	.	CASSHPGQMSGYTF	TGCGCCAGCAGCCACCCCGGACAGATGAGTGGCTACACCTTC
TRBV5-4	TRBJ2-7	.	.	CASGGSGSYEQYF	TGTGCCAGCGGGGGTAGCGGTTCCTACGAGCAGTACTTC
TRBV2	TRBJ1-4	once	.	CASSEGPRAEKLFF	TGTGCCAGCAGTGAAGGTCCCAGGGCTGAAAAACTGTTTTTT
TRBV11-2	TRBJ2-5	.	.	CASSSRDILPQETQYF	TGTGCCAGCAGCTCGAGGGACATCCTGCCCCAAGAGACCCAGTACTTC
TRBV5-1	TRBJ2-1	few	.	CASSRGAATYNEQFF	TGCGCCAGCAGCCGGGGAGCGGCTACCTACAATGAGCAGTTCTTC
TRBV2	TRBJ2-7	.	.	CASSDPTPSPLATSDEQYF	TGTGCCAGCAGTGACCCTACCCCTAGTCCGTTAGCTACGTCTGACGAGCAGTACTTC
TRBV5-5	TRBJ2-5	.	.	CASSQTIEETQYF	TGTGCCAGCAGCCAGACAATAGAAGAGACCCAGTACTTC
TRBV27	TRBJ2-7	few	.	CASSPTPLTGYEQYF	TGTGCCAGCAGTCCAACTCCCCTAACAGGCTACGAGCAGTACTTC
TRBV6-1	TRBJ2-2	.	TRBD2	CASSEYRQLAGLLGGELFF	TGTGCCAGCAGTGAATACAGGCAACTAGCGGGCCTTTTAGGGGGGGAGCTGTTTTTT
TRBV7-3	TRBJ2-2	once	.	CASSPWVGVGTGELFF	TGTGCCAGCAGCCCCTGGGTCGGGGTCGGGACCGGGGAGCTGTTTTTT
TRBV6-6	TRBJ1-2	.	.	CASSYSMRPYGYTF	TGTGCCAGCAGTTACAGTATGCGGCCCTATGGCTACACCTTC
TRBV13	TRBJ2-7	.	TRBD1	CASSPMTGMTNEQYF	TGTGCCAGCAGCCCCATGACAGGGATGACGAACGAGCAGTACTTC
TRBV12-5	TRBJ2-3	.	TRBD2	CASGLVVGLAGVAPTQYF	TGTGCTAGTGGTTTGGTAGTTGGACTAGCGGGGGTAGCGCCTACGCAGTATTTT
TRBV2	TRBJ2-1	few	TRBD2	CASSEEATSGRRSEQFF	TGTGCCAGCAGTGAAGAGGCGACTAGCGGGAGACGAAGTGAGCAGTTCTTC
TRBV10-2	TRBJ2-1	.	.	CASSPQGLIPYNEQFF	TGCGCCAGCAGCCCCCAGGGACTGATCCCTTACAATGAGCAGTTCTTC
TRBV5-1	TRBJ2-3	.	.	CASSLALFTDTQYF	TGCGCCAGCAGCTTGGCCCTGTTTACAGATACGCAGTATTTT
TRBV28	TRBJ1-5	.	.	CASSFVGAGDQPQHF	TGTGCCAGCAGTTTTGTTGGGGCAGGCGATCAGCCCCAGCATTTT
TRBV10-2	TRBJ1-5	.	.	CASSEAGSSNQPQHF	TGCGCCAGCAGTGAAGCAGGGTCCAGCAATCAGCCCCAGCATTTT
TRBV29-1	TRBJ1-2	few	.	CSVDGGAPGYGYTF	TGCAGCGTTGACGGGGGGGCGCCGGGCTATGGCTACACCTTC
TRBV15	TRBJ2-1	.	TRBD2	CATSRRGLAGGPGYNEQFF	TGTGCCACCAGCAGACGTGGACTAGCGGGGGGGCCAGGGTACAATGAGCAGTTCTTC